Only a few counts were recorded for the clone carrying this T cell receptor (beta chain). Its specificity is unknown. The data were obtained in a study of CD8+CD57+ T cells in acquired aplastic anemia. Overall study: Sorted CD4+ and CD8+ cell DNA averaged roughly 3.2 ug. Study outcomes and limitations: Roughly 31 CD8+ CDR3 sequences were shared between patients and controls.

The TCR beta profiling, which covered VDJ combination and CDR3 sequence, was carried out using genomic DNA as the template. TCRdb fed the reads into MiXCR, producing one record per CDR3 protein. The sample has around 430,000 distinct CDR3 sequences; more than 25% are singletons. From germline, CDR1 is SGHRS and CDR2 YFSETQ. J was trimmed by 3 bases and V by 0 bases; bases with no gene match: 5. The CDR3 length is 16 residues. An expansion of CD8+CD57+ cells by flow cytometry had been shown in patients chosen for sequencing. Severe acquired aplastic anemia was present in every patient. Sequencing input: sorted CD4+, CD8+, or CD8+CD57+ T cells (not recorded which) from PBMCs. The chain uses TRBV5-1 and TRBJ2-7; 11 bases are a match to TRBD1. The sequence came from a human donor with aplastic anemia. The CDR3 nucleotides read TGCGCCAGCAGCTTGGCGAGGACAGGGGGCGACTACGAGCAGTACTTC. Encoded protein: CASSLARTGGDYEQYF.